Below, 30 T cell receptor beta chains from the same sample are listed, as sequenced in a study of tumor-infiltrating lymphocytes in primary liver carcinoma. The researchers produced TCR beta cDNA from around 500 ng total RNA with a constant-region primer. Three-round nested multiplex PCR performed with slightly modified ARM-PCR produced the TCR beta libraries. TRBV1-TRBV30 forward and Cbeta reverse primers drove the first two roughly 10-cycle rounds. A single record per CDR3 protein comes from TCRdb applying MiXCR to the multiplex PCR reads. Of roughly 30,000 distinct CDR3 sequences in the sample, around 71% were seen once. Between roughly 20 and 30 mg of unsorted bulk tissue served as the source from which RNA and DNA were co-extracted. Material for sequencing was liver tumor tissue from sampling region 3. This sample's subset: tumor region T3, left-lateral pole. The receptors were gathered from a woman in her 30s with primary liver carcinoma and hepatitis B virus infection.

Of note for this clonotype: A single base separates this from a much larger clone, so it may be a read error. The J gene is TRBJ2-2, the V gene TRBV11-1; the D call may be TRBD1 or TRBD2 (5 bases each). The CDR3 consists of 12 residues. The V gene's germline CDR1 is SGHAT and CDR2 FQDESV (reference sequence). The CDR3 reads CASGLQAGELFF. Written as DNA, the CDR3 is TGTGCAAGCGGCTTACAGGCCGGGGAGCTGTTTTTT. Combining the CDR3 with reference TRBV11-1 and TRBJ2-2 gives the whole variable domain EAEVAQSPRYKITEKSQAVAFWCDPISGHATLYWYRQILGQGPELLVQFQDESVVDDSQLPKDRFSAERLKGVDSTLKIQPAELGDSAMYLCASGLQAGELFFGEGSRLTVL.

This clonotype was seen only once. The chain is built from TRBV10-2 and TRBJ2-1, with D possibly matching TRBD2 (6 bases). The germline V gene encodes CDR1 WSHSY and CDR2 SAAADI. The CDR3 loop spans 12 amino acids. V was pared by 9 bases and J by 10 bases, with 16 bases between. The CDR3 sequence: CASREAVGEQFF. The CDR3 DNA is TGCGCCAGTAGGGAGGCGGTGGGGGAGCAGTTCTTC.

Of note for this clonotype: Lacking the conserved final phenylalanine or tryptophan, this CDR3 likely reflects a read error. This chain's CDR3 is CASSLVFRGSSYNEQFL. For the CDR3, the DNA is TGTGCCAGCAGCTTAGTTTTTCGCGGGAGCTCCTACAATGAGCAGTTCTTA. V and J are TRBV7-9 and TRBJ2-1; 7 nucleotides line up with TRBD2. J was trimmed by 0 bases and V by 1 base; bases with no gene match: 6. Per germline, CDR1 SEHNR and CDR2 FQNEAQ (reference sequence). The CDR3 extends over 17 amino acids.

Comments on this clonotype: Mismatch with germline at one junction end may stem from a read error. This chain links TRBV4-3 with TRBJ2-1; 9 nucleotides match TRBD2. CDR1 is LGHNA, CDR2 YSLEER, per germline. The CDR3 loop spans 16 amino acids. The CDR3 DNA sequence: TGTGCCAGCAGCCAAAACGTAGCGGGAGCCAGAGATGGGCGGTTCTTC. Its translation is CASSQNVAGARDGRFF.

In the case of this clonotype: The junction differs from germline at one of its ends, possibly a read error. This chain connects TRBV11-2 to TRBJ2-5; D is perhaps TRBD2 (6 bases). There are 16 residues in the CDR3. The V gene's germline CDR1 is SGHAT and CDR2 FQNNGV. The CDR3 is CASRSRDSTHQETQYF. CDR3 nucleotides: TGTGCCAGCAGATCCCGGGACTCGACCCACCAAGAGACCCAGTATTTC.

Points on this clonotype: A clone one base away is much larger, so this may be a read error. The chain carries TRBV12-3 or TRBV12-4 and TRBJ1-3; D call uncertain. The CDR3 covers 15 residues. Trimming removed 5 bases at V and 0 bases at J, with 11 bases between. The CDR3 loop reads CASSVTASSGNTIYF. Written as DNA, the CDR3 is TGTGCCAGCAGTGTGACTGCCAGCTCTGGAAACACCATATATTTT.

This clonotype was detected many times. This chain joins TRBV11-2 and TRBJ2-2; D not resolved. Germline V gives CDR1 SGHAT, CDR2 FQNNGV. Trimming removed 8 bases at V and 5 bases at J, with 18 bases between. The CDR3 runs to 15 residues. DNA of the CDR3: TGTGCCAGCGGCCCTCCGCAAGAACCGACCGGGGAGCTGTTTTTT. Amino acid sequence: CASGPPQEPTGELFF.

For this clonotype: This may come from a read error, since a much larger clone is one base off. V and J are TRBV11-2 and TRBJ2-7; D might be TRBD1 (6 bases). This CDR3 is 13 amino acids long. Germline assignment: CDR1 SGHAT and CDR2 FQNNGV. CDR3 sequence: CASSLAGAGELYF. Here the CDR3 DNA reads TGTGCCAGCAGCTTAGCAGGGGCCGGCGAGCTGTACTTC. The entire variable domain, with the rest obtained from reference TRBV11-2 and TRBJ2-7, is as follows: EAGVAQSPRYKIIEKRQSVAFWCNPISGHATLYWYQQILGQGPKLLIQFQNNGVVDDSQLPKDRFSAERLKGVDSTLKIQPAKLEDSAVYLCASSLAGAGELYFGPGTRLTVT.

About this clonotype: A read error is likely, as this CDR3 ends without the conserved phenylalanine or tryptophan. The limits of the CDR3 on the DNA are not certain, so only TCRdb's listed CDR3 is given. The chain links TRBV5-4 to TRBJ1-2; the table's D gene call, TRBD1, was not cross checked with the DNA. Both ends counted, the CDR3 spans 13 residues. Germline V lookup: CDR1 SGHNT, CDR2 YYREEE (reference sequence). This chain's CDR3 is CARSTQGMGGYTL.

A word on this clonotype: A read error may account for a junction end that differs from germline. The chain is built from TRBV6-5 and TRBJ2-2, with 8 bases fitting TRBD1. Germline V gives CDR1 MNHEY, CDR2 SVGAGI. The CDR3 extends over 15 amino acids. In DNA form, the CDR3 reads TGTGACAGCAGTCTGCGGACAGGGTTCACTGGGGAGCTGTTTTTT. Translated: CDSSLRTGFTGELFF.

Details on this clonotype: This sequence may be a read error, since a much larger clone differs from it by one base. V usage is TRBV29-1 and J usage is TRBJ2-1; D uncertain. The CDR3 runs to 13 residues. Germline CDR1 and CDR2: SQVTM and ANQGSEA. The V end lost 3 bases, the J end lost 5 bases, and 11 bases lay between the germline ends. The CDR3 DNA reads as TGCAGCGTTGAGGGGTGCAGGAACAATGAGCAGTTCTTC. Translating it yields CSVEGCRNNEQFF.

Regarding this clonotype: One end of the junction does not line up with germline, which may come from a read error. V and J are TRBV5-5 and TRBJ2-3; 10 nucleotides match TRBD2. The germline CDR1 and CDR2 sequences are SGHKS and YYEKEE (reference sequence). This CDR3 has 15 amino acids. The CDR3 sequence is CVSSFTSGIANMQYF. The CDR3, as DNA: TGTGTCAGCAGCTTTACTAGCGGGATAGCAAATATGCAGTATTTT.

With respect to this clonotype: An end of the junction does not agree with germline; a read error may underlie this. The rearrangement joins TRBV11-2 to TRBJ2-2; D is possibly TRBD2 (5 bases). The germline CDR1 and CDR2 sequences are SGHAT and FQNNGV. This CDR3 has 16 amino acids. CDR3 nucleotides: TGTGCCAGTGGCCCCGATCCCCAATTGAACACCGGGAAGCTGTTTTTT. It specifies CASGPDPQLNTGKLFF.

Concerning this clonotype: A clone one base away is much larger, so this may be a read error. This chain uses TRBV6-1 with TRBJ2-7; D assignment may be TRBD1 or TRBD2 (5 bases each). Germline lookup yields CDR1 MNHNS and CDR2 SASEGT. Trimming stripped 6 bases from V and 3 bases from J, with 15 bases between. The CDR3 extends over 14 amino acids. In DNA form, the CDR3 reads TGTGCCAGCAGCGTCCGGGGCTCCTACTACGAGCAGTACTTC. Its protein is CASSVRGSYYEQYF.

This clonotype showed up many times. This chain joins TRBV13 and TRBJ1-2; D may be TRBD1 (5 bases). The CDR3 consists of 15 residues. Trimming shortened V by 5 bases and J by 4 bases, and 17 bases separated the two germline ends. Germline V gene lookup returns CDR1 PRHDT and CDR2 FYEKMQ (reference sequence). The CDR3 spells CASSPRDGHGYGYTF. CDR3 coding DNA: TGTGCCAGCAGCCCCCGTGACGGACACGGCTATGGCTACACCTTC.

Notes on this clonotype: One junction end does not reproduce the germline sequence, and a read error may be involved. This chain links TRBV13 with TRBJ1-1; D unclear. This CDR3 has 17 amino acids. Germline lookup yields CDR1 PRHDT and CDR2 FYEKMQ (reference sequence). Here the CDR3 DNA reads TGTGCCAGCGGCTTAGGAGAGTTTGGTATTGAGGGCACTGAAGCTCTCTTT. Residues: CASGLGEFGIEGTEALF.

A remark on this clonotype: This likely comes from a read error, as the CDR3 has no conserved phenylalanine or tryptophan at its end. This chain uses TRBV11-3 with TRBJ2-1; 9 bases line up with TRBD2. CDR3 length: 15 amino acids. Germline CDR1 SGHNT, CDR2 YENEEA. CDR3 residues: CACSRLAGGGYEQFS. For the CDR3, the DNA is TGTGCCTGCAGCCGACTTGCGGGGGGGGGGTATGAGCAGTTCTCC.

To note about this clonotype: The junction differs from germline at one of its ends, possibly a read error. CDR3 DNA sequence: TGTGCCAGGAGCCAAGAGTCGCAGTGGGCCAACGAGCAGTTCTTC. It codes for CARSQESQWANEQFF. V gene TRBV4-2 combines with J gene TRBJ2-1, with D unresolved. In germline, CDR1 is LGHNA, CDR2 YNFKEQ. The CDR3 runs to 15 residues.

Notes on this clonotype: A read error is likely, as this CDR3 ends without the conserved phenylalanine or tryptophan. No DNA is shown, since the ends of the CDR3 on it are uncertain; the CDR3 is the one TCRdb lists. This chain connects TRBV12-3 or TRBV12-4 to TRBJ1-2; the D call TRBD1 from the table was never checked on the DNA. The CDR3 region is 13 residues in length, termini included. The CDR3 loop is CASSRQGTYGNTS.

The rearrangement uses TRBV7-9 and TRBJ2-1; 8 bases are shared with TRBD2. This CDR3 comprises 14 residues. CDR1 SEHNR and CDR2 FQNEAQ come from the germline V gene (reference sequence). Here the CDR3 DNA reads TGTGACAACAGCACCGCGGGGGGTTACAATGAGCAGTTCTTC. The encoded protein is CDNSTAGGYNEQFF.

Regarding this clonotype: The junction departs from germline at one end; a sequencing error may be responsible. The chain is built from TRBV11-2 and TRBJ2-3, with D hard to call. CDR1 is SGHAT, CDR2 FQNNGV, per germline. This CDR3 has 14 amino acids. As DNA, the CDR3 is TGTACCAGCAGCTTAGCTTATAGCACAGATACGCAGTATTTT. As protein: CTSSLAYSTDTQYF.

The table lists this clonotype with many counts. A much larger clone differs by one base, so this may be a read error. CDR3 residues: CASSLDIGNREYF. In nucleotides, the CDR3 is TGTGCCAGCAGCTTAGATATCGGGAACCGCGAATACTTC. The chain links TRBV11-2 to TRBJ2-5, with TRBD2 as a possible D gene (5 bases). The V end lost 0 bases, the J end lost 14 bases, and 16 bases lay between the germline ends. Germline values: CDR1 SGHAT, CDR2 FQNNGV. The CDR3 is 13 residues long. The full variable domain, completed using reference TRBV11-2 and TRBJ2-5, is EAGVAQSPRYKIIEKRQSVAFWCNPISGHATLYWYQQILGQGPKLLIQFQNNGVVDDSQLPKDRFSAERLKGVDSTLKIQPAKLEDSAVYLCASSLDIGNREYFGPGTRLLVL.

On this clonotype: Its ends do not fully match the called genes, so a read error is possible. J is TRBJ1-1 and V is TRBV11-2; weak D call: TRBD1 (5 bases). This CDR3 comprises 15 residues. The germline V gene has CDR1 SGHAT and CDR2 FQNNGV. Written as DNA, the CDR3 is TGTGCCAGCAGCTTAGCGAGGGTGTGCGGGACTGAAGCTTTCTTC. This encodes CASSLARVCGTEAFF.

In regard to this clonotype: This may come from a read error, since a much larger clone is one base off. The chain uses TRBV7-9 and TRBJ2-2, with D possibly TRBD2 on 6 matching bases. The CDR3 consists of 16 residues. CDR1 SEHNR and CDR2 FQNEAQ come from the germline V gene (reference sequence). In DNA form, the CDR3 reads TGTGCCATCAGCTTAGTAGCTAGCGTCTGCACCGGGGAGCTGTTTTTT. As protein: CAISLVASVCTGELFF.

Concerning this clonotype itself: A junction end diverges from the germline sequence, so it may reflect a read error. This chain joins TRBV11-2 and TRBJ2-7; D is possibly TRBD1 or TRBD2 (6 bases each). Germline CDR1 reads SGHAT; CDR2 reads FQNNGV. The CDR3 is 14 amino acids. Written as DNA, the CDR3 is TGTGCCAGCGGCCCCTCTTCAGGGGCTAGCGAGCTGTACTTC. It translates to CASGPSSGASELYF.

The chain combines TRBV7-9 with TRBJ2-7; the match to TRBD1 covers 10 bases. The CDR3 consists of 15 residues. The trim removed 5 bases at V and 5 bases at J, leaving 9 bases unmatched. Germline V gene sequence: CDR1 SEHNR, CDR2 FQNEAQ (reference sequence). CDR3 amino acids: CASSPDRGRSDEQYF. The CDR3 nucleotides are TGTGCCAGCAGCCCTGACAGGGGGCGCTCGGACGAGCAGTACTTC.

CDR3 sequence: CASSREGGRIQYF. CDR3 sequence (DNA): TGTGCCAGCAGCCGAGAGGGGGGAAGGATTCAGTACTTC. The gene calls are TRBV5-4 and TRBJ2-4, with D perhaps assigned TRBD1 or TRBD2 (6 bases each). Trimming stripped 4 bases from V and 10 bases from J, with 15 bases between. The CDR3 extends over 13 amino acids. Germline CDR1 is SGHNT and CDR2 is YYREEE (reference sequence).

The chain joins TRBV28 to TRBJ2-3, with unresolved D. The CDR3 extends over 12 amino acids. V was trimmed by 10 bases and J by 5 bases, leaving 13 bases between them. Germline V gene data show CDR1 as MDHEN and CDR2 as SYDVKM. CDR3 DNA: TGTGCCACTAGTTTGAGTCGAGATACGCAGTATTTT. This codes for CATSLSRDTQYF.

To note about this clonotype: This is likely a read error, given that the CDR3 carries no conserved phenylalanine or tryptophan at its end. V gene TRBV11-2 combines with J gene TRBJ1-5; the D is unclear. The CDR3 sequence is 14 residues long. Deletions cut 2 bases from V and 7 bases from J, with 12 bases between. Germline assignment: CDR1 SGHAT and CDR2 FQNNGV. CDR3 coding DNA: TGTGCCAGCAGCTTAAATCTTGCCGGCCAGCCCCAGCATTCT. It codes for CASSLNLAGQPQHS.

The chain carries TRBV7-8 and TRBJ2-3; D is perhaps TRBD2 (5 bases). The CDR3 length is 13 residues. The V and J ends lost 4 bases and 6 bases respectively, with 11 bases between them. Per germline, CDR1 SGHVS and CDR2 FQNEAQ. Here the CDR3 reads CASSSSGRDTQYF. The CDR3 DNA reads TGTGCCAGCAGCTCCAGCGGTCGGGATACGCAGTATTTT.